The clone carrying this T cell receptor (beta chain) was found many times. Its antigen is unknown. The sample belongs to a study of beta chain features in type 1 diabetes. What was sequenced were expressed TCRB transcripts, since all of the isolated RNA had been reverse transcribed. The method was immunoSEQ multiplex PCR; TCRdb's version includes in-frame clones alone and lacks a portion of them. Among some 350,000 clones, approximately 12% were seen once, and the ten largest hold roughly 0.015%. The CDR3 has 13 residues. Germline-derived CDR1 and CDR2 are LNHNV and YYDKDF (reference sequence). Trimming pared 5 bases from V and 6 bases from J, leaving 14 bases between. General study findings and limits: Patients and controls would share equally any PCR tilt toward shorter templates. There was a moderate but significant shortening of TCRB CDR3s in all four CD4+ subsets of Type 1 diabetes patients. Patients showed naive, central memory and Treg TCRB repertoires that appeared more similar than those of healthy donors.

Researchers reported sorting CD4+ naive, central memory, regulatory and stem cell-like memory cells via CD45RO/CCR7/CD25/CD127/CD95/CD27. Each of the sorted populations had a purity greater than 95%. The sample taken for sequencing was naive CD4+ T cells from blood. The TCR comes from a woman aged 18 to 35 with type 1 diabetes. The rearrangement links TRBV15 to TRBJ2-7; perhaps TRBD2 as D (5 bases). CDR3 DNA sequence: TGTGCCACCAGCCCCCGGACTGTGAGCGAGCAGTACGTC. This gives the protein CATSPRTVSEQYV.